Below, 21 T cell receptor beta chains from the same sample are listed, as sequenced in a study of control samples from healthy donors and cancer patients. Assay: immunoSEQ multiplex PCR; the TCRdb copy retains only in-frame clones and omits some. This sample contains about 190,000 clones. Sequencing was carried out using blood. The receptors originated from a woman aged 30 to 39 in good health.

The V and J genes are TRBV5-6 and TRBJ2-7; tentatively, D is TRBD1 or TRBD2 (5 bases each). The germline V gene has CDR1 SGHDT and CDR2 YYEEEE. The CDR3 is 14 residues long. Trimming took 7 bases from V and 0 from J, leaving 14 bases between them. The CDR3 sequence: CASVLGRTSYEQYF. CDR3 DNA: TGTGCCAGCGTCCTGGGACGTACCTCCTACGAGCAGTACTTC.

The chain joins TRBV3-1 (or the pseudogene TRBV3-2) to TRBJ2-5, with 9 bases identical to TRBD1. The V segment lost 5 bases and the J segment 0 bases; nucleotides outside the gene matches: 7. CDR3 length equals 16 residues. CDR1 is LGHDT and CDR2 is YNNKEL in the germline V gene (reference sequence). The CDR3 spells CASSTYRGPYQETQYF. CDR3 nucleotides: TGTGCCAGCAGCACATACAGGGGGCCGTACCAAGAGACCCAGTACTTC.

The V call is TRBV5-4, the J call TRBJ2-3, with TRBD2 as a possible D gene (7 bases). Germline V gene data show CDR1 as SGHNT and CDR2 as YYREEE (reference sequence). The CDR3 totals 15 residues. Trimming left V 4 bases short and J 3 bases short, with 15 bases between. The CDR3: CASSVWGGRTDTQYF. The CDR3 DNA reads as TGTGCCAGCAGCGTGTGGGGGGGCCGGACAGATACGCAGTATTTT.

The rearrangement uses TRBV27 and TRBJ1-1; D is possibly TRBD1 (5 bases). V dropped 7 bases and J dropped 1 base, with 13 bases sitting between them. Germline CDR1 and CDR2: MNHEY and SMNVEV (reference sequence). This CDR3 region has 14 residues. This chain's CDR3 is CASTPTRENTEAFF. CDR3 nucleotides: TGTGCCAGCACTCCCACCAGGGAGAACACTGAAGCTTTCTTT.

The CDR3 here is CASRVGPFAGIRYF. For the CDR3, the DNA is TGTGCCAGCAGAGTAGGGCCCTTCGCAGGGATCCGATATTTT. The J gene is TRBJ1-3, the V gene TRBV28; the D gene is possibly TRBD1 (5 bases). The germline V gene encodes CDR1 MDHEN and CDR2 SYDVKM. The CDR3 sequence is 14 residues long. The V end was cut by 6 bases, the J end by 15 bases, with 24 bases between.

V usage is TRBV5-1 and J usage is TRBJ2-3, with D hard to call. V lost 0 bases to trimming and J lost 5 bases, with 1 base between them. This CDR3 is 11 amino acids long. Germline V lookup: CDR1 SGHRS, CDR2 YFSETQ. Here the CDR3 DNA reads TGCGCCAGCAGCTTGGAAGATACGCAGTATTTT. Protein: CASSLEDTQYF. Full variable domain (rest looked up from reference TRBV5-1 and TRBJ2-3): KAGVTQTPRYLIKTRGQQVTLSCSPISGHRSVSWYQQTPGQGLQFLFEYFSETQRNKGNFPGRFSGRQFSNSRSEMNVSTLELGDSALYLCASSLEDTQYFGPGTRLTVL.

The chain recombines TRBV6-2 or TRBV6-3 with TRBJ2-1; TRBD2 aligns across 16 bases. The V and J ends lost 0 bases and 14 bases, in that order; junction bases with no gene match: 10. This CDR3 is built from 17 residues. Germline values: CDR1 MNHEY, CDR2 SVGEGT. CDR3 protein: CASSYSLGLAGGLFEFF. The DNA for the CDR3 is TGTGCCAGCAGTTACTCCCTGGGACTAGCGGGGGGGCTGTTCGAGTTCTTC.

The CDR3 nucleotides are TGTGCCAGCAGCCTCGACAGGCCCCTCTATGGCTACACCTTC. The encoded protein is CASSLDRPLYGYTF. The J gene is TRBJ1-2, the V gene TRBV6-2 or TRBV6-3; D perhaps matches TRBD1 (6 bases). Germline CDR1 reads MNHEY; CDR2 reads SVGEGT. V gave up 6 bases and J gave up 4 bases, with 15 bases separating them. This CDR3 is 14 amino acids long.

The rearrangement joins TRBV4-1 to TRBJ1-1; no definite D call. Trimming cost V 4 bases and J 1 base, with 16 bases left between them. The CDR3 totals 16 residues. Germline assignment: CDR1 MGHRA and CDR2 YSYEKL. This CDR3 reads CASSPLPRAANTEAFF. The CDR3 DNA reads TGCGCCAGCAGCCCCCTTCCCCGGGCCGCGAACACTGAAGCTTTCTTT.

V gene TRBV20-1 combines with J gene TRBJ2-2, with 7 bases matching TRBD1. Unmatched junction bases numbered 11, after V lost 3 bases and J lost 7 bases. The germline gives CDR1 DFQATT, CDR2 SNEGSKA (reference sequence). The CDR3 sequence is 15 residues long. The CDR3 DNA sequence: TGCAGTGCTAGTCCTCCGGAGACAGGGAGCGGGGAGCTGTTTTTT. Protein sequence: CSASPPETGSGELFF.

The genes are TRBV7-2 and TRBJ1-6; D is unresolved. Per the germline V gene, CDR1 is SGHTA and CDR2 is FQGNSA. The CDR3 is 16 amino acids. V was shortened by 5 bases and J by 4 bases, with 15 bases between the two germline ends. The CDR3 protein is CASSLVGGIYNSPLHF. The CDR3 nucleotides are TGTGCCAGCAGCCTGGTTGGCGGGATATATAATTCACCCCTCCACTTT.

This chain connects TRBV5-1 to TRBJ1-1; D uncertain. Germline V lookup: CDR1 SGHRS, CDR2 YFSETQ. The CDR3 loop spans 13 amino acids. V was cut by 0 bases and J by 1 base, with 4 bases left in between. DNA for the CDR3: TGCGCCAGCAGCTTGGACAGGAACACTGAAGCTTTCTTT. This gives the protein CASSLDRNTEAFF.

V and J are TRBV5-1 and TRBJ2-5; 7 nucleotides agree with TRBD2. Germline CDR1 reads SGHRS; CDR2 reads YFSETQ. J gave up 5 bases and V 7 bases, and 11 bases lay outside the gene matches. This CDR3 contains 14 residues. CDR3 protein: CASSQEAGIETQYF. CDR3 sequence (DNA): TGCGCCAGCTCTCAGGAAGCGGGGATTGAGACCCAGTACTTC.

The chain joins TRBV5-6 to TRBJ1-6; unclear D gene. Germline loops: CDR1 SGHDT, CDR2 YYEEEE. The V gene lost 4 bases and the J gene lost 13 bases, with 24 bases spanning the gap. The CDR3 runs 16 residues. CDR3 region: CASSPPGSGFFGPLHF. The CDR3 DNA reads as TGTGCCAGCAGCCCCCCGGGGTCTGGGTTTTTTGGTCCCCTCCACTTT.

This CDR3 reads CASSLNPLYNEQFF. The CDR3 nucleotides read TGTGCCAGCAGCTTAAACCCCCTCTACAATGAGCAGTTCTTC. The V call is TRBV7-3, the J call TRBJ2-1; D is uncertain. Germline CDR1 is SGHTA and CDR2 is FQGTGA. The length of the CDR3 is 14 residues. V shed 1 base and J shed 3 bases, with 7 bases lying between them.

The chain links TRBV28 to TRBJ2-6; maybe TRBD1 (6 bases). This CDR3 is built from 15 residues. CDR1 is MDHEN and CDR2 is SYDVKM in the germline V gene. The ends were cut back, 4 bases at V and 2 bases at J, with 9 bases in the middle. The CDR3: CASSSTGPGANVLTF. CDR3 nucleotide sequence: TGTGCCAGCAGTTCTACAGGGCCTGGGGCCAACGTCCTGACTTTC. Looking up the rest from reference TRBV28 and TRBJ2-6 gives the full variable domain: DVKVTQSSRYLVKRTGEKVFLECVQDMDHENMFWYRQDPGLGLRLIYFSYDVKMKEKGDIPEGYSVSREKKERFSLILESASTNQTSMYLCASSSTGPGANVLTFGAGSRLTVL.

The genes are TRBV25-1 and TRBJ2-3, with 8 bases fitting TRBD2. Per germline, CDR1 MGHDK and CDR2 SYGVNS. The V gene end was trimmed by 7 bases and the J gene end by 5 bases; junction bases not matched to a gene: 8. There are 14 residues in the CDR3. CDR3 protein: CASISGGGKDTQYF. Written as DNA, the CDR3 is TGTGCCAGCATATCCGGCGGGGGGAAAGATACGCAGTATTTT.

This rearrangement joins TRBV5-6 to TRBJ2-7; D might be TRBD2 (6 bases). V lost 0 bases and J lost 2, with 9 bases in between. The length of the CDR3 is 14 residues. Germline V gene lookup returns CDR1 SGHDT and CDR2 YYEEEE. CDR3 nucleotides: TGTGCCAGCAGCTTGGTTCCGGGGGCCTACGAGCAGTACTTC. Translating gives CASSLVPGAYEQYF.

The CDR3 sequence: CASSPRWTELNTEAFF. Written as DNA, the CDR3 is TGCGCCAGCAGCCCGCGATGGACAGAGCTCAACACTGAAGCTTTCTTT. The chain recombines TRBV5-1 with TRBJ1-1; tentatively, D is TRBD1 (6 bases). Germline CDR1 and CDR2: SGHRS and YFSETQ. The CDR3 contains 16 residues. V lost 4 bases and J lost 2, with 18 bases in between. The whole variable domain, filled in from reference TRBV5-1 and TRBJ1-1, reads KAGVTQTPRYLIKTRGQQVTLSCSPISGHRSVSWYQQTPGQGLQFLFEYFSETQRNKGNFPGRFSGRQFSNSRSEMNVSTLELGDSALYLCASSPRWTELNTEAFFGQGTRLTVV.

The gene calls are TRBV6-5 and TRBJ1-2; 8 bases match TRBD1. With 2 bases clipped from V and 7 bases from J, the junction kept 12 bases outside the gene matches. Looked up from germline, CDR1 is MNHEY and CDR2 is SVGAGI. CDR3 size: 16 residues. DNA of the CDR3: TGTGCCAGCAGTTACACCCGGACAGGGAACTCGGGTGGCTACACCTTC. The encoded protein is CASSYTRTGNSGGYTF.

The rearrangement joins TRBV5-1 to TRBJ1-2, with D unclear. V gave up 4 bases and J gave up 2 bases, with 12 bases separating them. Germline CDR1 reads SGHRS; CDR2 reads YFSETQ. CDR3 length equals 14 residues. As DNA, the CDR3 is TGCGCCAGCAGCCTGGGCGACGGGAACTATGGCTACACCTTC. Protein sequence: CASSLGDGNYGYTF.